This is a list of T cell receptor beta chains from one sample in a study of blood T cell repertoires in COVID-19. TCRdb keeps only in-frame clones here, not all; method: immunoSEQ multiplex PCR. The sample has 450,000 or so clones, 70% to 90% seen once. Input material: peripheral blood. These receptors were taken from a man aged 18 to 29 with COVID-19, enrolled during active disease. Each CDR3 is given with its conserved first and last residue. D genes are given only for firm matches. Clone size is given for some rows only: seen once, a few or many times, or a class if the clone is expanded.

TRBV24-1	TRBJ2-3	-	-	TGTGCCACCAGTGACTCGGGGGTAGATACGCAGTATTTT	CATSDSGVDTQYF
TRBV14	TRBJ2-7	-	TRBD2	TGTGCCAGCAGCCCGTCTTTGCGGGAGAATCAGGAGCAGTACTTC	CASSPSLRENQEQYF
TRBV19	TRBJ2-3	-	-	TGTGCCAGTAGTATGGCCGGGGAGGGCACAGATACGCAGTATTTT	CASSMAGEGTDTQYF
TRBV2	TRBJ2-7	few	TRBD1	TGTGCCTTCGCGTCGGGACAGGTTGGTAACGAGCAGTACTTC	CAFASGQVGNEQYF
TRBV7-9	TRBJ1-6	-	TRBD1	TGTGCCAGCAGCTCCGGGACAGGCTTATCACCCCTCCACTTT	CASSSGTGLSPLHF
TRBV25-1	TRBJ2-7	-	-	TGTGCCAGCAGTAAGGGGACTGGTGAGCAGTACTTC	CASSKGTGEQYF
TRBV19	TRBJ1-2	once	-	TGTGCCAGTAGTATAGGGACAGTTGGCTATGGCTACACCTTC	CASSIGTVGYGYTF
TRBV19	TRBJ2-1	-	TRBD2	TGTGCCAGTAGTTCGGCGGGAGGGGGCAATGAGCAGTTCTTC	CASSSAGGGNEQFF
TRBV6-5	TRBJ1-2	-	-	TGTGCCAGCAACCCGACAGAGCCCTATGGCTACACCTTC	CASNPTEPYGYTF
TRBV4-2	TRBJ2-1	-	TRBD2	TGTGCCAGCAGCCAAGATACCAGCGGGAGTATCTATGAGCAGTTCTTC	CASSQDTSGSIYEQFF
TRBV7-9	TRBJ1-4	few	TRBD1	TGTGCCAGCAGCTTAGGGGGACAGGGGAACGAAAAACTGTTTTTT	CASSLGGQGNEKLFF
TRBV12-3/TRBV12-4	TRBJ1-1	-	-	TGTGCCAGCACCGGGAGGAACACTGAAGCTTTCTTT	CASTGRNTEAFF
TRBV21-1	TRBJ2-5	-	-	TGTGCCAGCAGCAAAGTATCGGGACTATATCCACGAGAGACCCAGTACTTC	CASSKVSGLYPRETQYF
TRBV6-2/TRBV6-3	TRBJ1-1	-	TRBD1	TGTGCCAGCAGTCCAGACAGGGCGAACACTGAAGCTTTCTTT	CASSPDRANTEAFF
TRBV7-9	TRBJ2-7	-	-	TGTGCCAGCAGCTTCCCAGGGAACTCCTACGAGCAGTACTTC	CASSFPGNSYEQYF
TRBV19	TRBJ1-1	-	TRBD1	TGTGCCAGTTTCACGGGACAGATTCCTATTATGAACACTGAAGCTTTCTTT	CASFTGQIPIMNTEAFF
TRBV7-2	TRBJ2-3	-	-	TGTGCCAGCAGCCTACGACTAGTGGGGGTTTCAGATACGCAGTATTTT	CASSLRLVGVSDTQYF
TRBV7-9	TRBJ1-6	-	-	TGTGCCAGCAGCTTTTTTAGGCGGGCCGCGATTGAGGATAATTCACCCCTCCACTTT	CASSFFRRAAIEDNSPLHF
TRBV11-2	TRBJ2-5	-	-	TGTGCCAGCAGCTTAGTCGCGCGGGGGCCCCAAGAGACCCAGTACTTC	CASSLVARGPQETQYF
TRBV18	TRBJ2-2	-	TRBD1	TGTGCCAGCTCACACTTCGACAGGGTGAGGCGCACCGACACCGGGGAGCTGTTTTTT	CASSHFDRVRRTDTGELFF
TRBV30	TRBJ1-5	-	-	TGTGCCTGGAGTGTCGGGGGTAGTCAGCCCCAGCATTTT	CAWSVGGSQPQHF
TRBV28	TRBJ1-2	-	TRBD1	TGTGCCAGCAGTTTTATTACAGGGGGTCTAGAGAGCACCTTC	CASSFITGGLESTF
TRBV28	TRBJ1-1	-	-	TGTGCCAGCAGTTTAAGTTTACCTCCCGGGGAAAATGAAGCTTTCTTT	CASSLSLPPGENEAFF
TRBV6-5	TRBJ1-5	-	TRBD1	TGTGCCAGCAGCCCGGACAGGGGCACAGATCAGCCCCAGCATTTT	CASSPDRGTDQPQHF
TRBV25-1	TRBJ2-1	-	TRBD1	TGTGCCAGCAGTGCCCCGGGACAGAGGTACAATGAGCAGTTCTTC	CASSAPGQRYNEQFF
TRBV2	TRBJ2-2	many	TRBD1	TGTGCCAGCAAGTGGGACAGGGGGGGGAACACCGGGGAGCTGTTTTTT	CASKWDRGGNTGELFF
TRBV3-1/TRBV3-2	TRBJ2-3	-	TRBD2	TGTGCCAGCAGCCAAATATCGGGGGGGAGTACGCAGTATTTT	CASSQISGGSTQYF